The present entry profiles one TCR beta chain with its context. Its antigen remains unidentified. Treatment meaning: roughly 10-day PBMC culture with coronavirus spike peptide pools or control peptides (ViraFEST assay). The Oncomine TCR Beta short-read assay was applied to DNA of cultured CD4+ T cells. Extraction of genomic DNA was performed on cultured CD4+ T cells. TCRdb analysed the PCR reads with MiXCR anew, one entry per CDR3 protein. The data hold around 6,800 distinct CDR3 sequences, with about 70% observed a single time. The data were obtained in a study of vaccination and CD4 T cells after COVID-19. The germline V and J ends were trimmed by 2 bases and 2 bases, with 6 bases remaining between them. The CDR3 loop spans 13 amino acids. Germline V gives CDR1 MNHEY, CDR2 SVGAGI.

The sample was CD4+ T cells from blood, cultured in vitro. The chain joins TRBV6-5 to TRBJ1-2; perhaps TRBD1 as D (6 bases). The clonotype comes from a human donor who had recovered from COVID-19. As DNA, the CDR3 is TGTGCCAGCAGTTACGACAGGAACTATGGCTACACCTTC. As protein: CASSYDRNYGYTF.